This TCR beta chain was obtained from a study of ipilimumab plus nivolumab after autologous stem cell transplantation. Turning to the study itself: A median of about 8 nivolumab and 4 or 5 ipilimumab doses were given.

Germline V gene sequence: CDR1 SGHRS, CDR2 YFSETQ. V shed 0 bases and J 3 bases; nucleotides not matched to a gene: 7. This CDR3 comprises 16 residues. Patients got ipilimumab 1 mg/kg beginning 14 to 28 days post-transplant. Sequencing was performed with immunoSEQ multiplex PCR; in TCRdb, only in-frame clones are kept and a portion is missing. The sample lists 20,000 to 30,000 clones, 86% seen once, with 5.2% in the top ten. This TCR came from a male donor with diffuse large B-cell lymphoma. The sample here was PBMCs, taken in a trial of ipilimumab plus nivolumab as post-transplant consolidation. The chain has TRBV5-1 and TRBJ2-3; 7 bases match TRBD2. The CDR3 sequence is CASSLDGGLKTDTQYF. Here the CDR3 DNA reads TGCGCCAGCAGCTTGGACGGGGGGTTAAAGACAGATACGCAGTATTTT.